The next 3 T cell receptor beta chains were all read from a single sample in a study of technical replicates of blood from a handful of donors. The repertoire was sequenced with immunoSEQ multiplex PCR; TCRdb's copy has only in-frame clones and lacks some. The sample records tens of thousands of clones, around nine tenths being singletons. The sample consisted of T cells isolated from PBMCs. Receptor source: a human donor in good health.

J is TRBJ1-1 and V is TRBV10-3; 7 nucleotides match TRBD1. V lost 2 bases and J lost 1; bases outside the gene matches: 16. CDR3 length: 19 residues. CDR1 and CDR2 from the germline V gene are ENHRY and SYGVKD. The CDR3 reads CAISEDRAGSHDQNTEAFF. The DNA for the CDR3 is TGTGCCATCAGTGAGGACAGGGCTGGATCCCACGATCAGAACACTGAAGCTTTCTTT.

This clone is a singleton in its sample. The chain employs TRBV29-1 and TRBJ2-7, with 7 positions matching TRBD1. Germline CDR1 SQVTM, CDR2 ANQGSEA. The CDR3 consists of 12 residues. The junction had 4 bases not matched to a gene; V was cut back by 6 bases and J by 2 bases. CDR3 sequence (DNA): TGCAGCGTAGGGACAGTTACCTACGAGCAGTACTTC. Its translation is CSVGTVTYEQYF.

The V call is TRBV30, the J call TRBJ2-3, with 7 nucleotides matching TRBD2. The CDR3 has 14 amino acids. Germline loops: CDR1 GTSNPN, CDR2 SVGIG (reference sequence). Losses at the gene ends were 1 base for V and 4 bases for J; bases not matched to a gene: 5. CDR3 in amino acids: CAWSEAGHSDTQYF. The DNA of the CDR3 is TGTGCCTGGAGTGAAGCGGGGCACTCAGATACGCAGTATTTT.